The present TCR beta chain was sequenced within a study of blood T cells in healthy people across ages. Study conclusions and caveats: Calculation of diversity from one million T cells yielded estimates considered to be underestimates. More naive CD4+ cells and higher diversity marked long-lived donors relative to aged donors.

For the second PCR, which ran for about 6 to 12 cycles, a sample-barcoded 5' primer and a J-beta primer mix were used. Every cDNA molecule carried a tag from a template-switch adaptor bearing 12 random nucleotides. TCRdb redid the calling of the 5' RACE reads with MiXCR, one entry per CDR3 protein. The sample records about 1.4 million distinct CDR3 sequences, 59% being singletons. This clonotype was seen more than once but under ten times. Its target is unknown. Germline V gene sequence: CDR1 SGHVS, CDR2 FQNEAQ. Losses at the gene ends were 5 bases for V and 4 bases for J; bases not matched to a gene: 13. The CDR3 loop spans 17 amino acids.

Source material: blood. The chain joins TRBV7-8 to TRBJ2-4, with TRBD1 matching over 8 bases. This TCR came from a man between 18 and 29 years old in good health. The CDR3 loop is CASSPYRDRGRKNIQYF. In DNA form, the CDR3 reads TGTGCCAGCAGCCCATACCGTGACAGGGGACGGAAAAACATTCAGTACTTC.